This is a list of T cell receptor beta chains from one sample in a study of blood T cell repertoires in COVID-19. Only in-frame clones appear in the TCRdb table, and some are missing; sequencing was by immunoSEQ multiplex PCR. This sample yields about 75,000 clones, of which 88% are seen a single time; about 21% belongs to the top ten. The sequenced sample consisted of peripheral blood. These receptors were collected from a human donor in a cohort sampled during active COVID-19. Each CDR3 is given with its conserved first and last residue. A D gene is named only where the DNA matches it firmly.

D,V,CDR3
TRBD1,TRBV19,CATKDRGDNSPLHF
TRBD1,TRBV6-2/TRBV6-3,CASSYRRGQVEINTEAFF
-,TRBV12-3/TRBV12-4,CASSRESGELFF
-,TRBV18,CASSPELRNEKLFF
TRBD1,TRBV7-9,CASSPDRPGYSSYNSPLHF
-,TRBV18,CASSYRGSYNEQFF
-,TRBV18,CASSPRRGAQETQYF
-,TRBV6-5,CASSYYGLATETQYF
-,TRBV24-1,CATSDWPNTEAFF
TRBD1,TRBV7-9,CASSFRGSSGNTIYF
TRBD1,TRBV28,CASHGNPRQGGMQYF
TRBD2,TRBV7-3,CASSLRLAGPQDTQYF
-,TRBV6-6,CASSHPGGLSEQYF
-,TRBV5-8,CASSWGLDTSWPQHF
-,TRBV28,CASSQYITQGNTEAFF
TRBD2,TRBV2,CASSEAAGGTDTQYF
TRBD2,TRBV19,CASSRTGGGARGETQYF
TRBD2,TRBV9,CASSVGLAGGSGELFF
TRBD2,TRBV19,CASSGGGGAEDTQYF
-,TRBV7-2,CASRRAGTEAFF
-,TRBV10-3,CAISDFESNQPQHF
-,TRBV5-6,CASSFRGNPRAFF